Below are 27 T cell receptor beta chains sequenced from a single sample in a study of T cell responses to AZD1222 COVID-19 vaccine. Data came from immunoSEQ multiplex PCR; TCRdb stores just in-frame clones and leaves some out. This sample has about 84,000 clones, with 80% to 95% found just once. This specimen was peripheral blood, taken 28 days after the second AZD1222 dose. These receptors all come from an adult who received the AZD1222 COVID-19 vaccine.

The CDR3 sequence: CASSQVFGRDRDSPLHF. CDR3 nucleotides: TGCGCCAGCAGCCAAGTGTTCGGTCGGGACAGGGACTCACCCCTCCACTTT. V usage is TRBV4-1 and J usage is TRBJ1-6; 9 bases are shared with TRBD1. CDR3 length: 17 residues. The junction had 11 bases not matched to a gene; V was cut back by 1 base and J by 10 bases. Germline V lookup: CDR1 MGHRA, CDR2 YSYEKL.

The chain carries TRBV10-2 and TRBJ2-1, with D possibly matching TRBD2 (6 bases). Looked up from germline, CDR1 is WSHSY and CDR2 is SAAADI. Trimming took off 2 bases at V and 0 bases at J, with 8 bases between the two ends. This CDR3 spans 15 amino acids. The chain's CDR3 is CASSEARDSYNEQFF. The CDR3 DNA follows: TGCGCCAGCAGTGAGGCGCGGGACTCCTACAATGAGCAGTTCTTC.

The rearrangement joins TRBV19 to TRBJ2-4; 9 positions match TRBD1. With V trimmed by 7 bases and J by 4 bases, 8 bases remained unmatched. Germline lookup yields CDR1 LNHDA and CDR2 SQIVND (reference sequence). The length of the CDR3 is 15 residues. The CDR3 reads CASTTSGTGKNIQYF. The CDR3 DNA reads as TGTGCCAGTACCACCTCGGGGACAGGGAAAAACATTCAGTACTTC.

The chain links TRBV5-4 to TRBJ1-2, with a possible D match to TRBD1 (6 bases). The germline V and J ends were trimmed by 9 bases and 6 bases, with 30 bases remaining between them. This CDR3 spans 17 amino acids. Per germline, CDR1 SGHNT and CDR2 YYREEE (reference sequence). The CDR3 region is CAISTRGAPPGKDGYTF. The CDR3 DNA follows: TGTGCCATCTCAACGCGGGGGGCTCCTCCGGGGAAGGATGGCTACACCTTC.

This sequence joins TRBV5-1 and TRBJ2-3; TRBD2 agrees at 11 bases. CDR3 length: 16 residues. The junction had 4 bases not matched to a gene; V was cut back by 0 bases and J by 4 bases. Germline V gene sequence: CDR1 SGHRS, CDR2 YFSETQ. The CDR3 DNA reads as TGCGCCAGCAGCTTGGCCCTTAGCGGGGGGGCAGATACGCAGTATTTT. Encoded protein: CASSLALSGGADTQYF.

V gene TRBV6-5 combines with J gene TRBJ1-2; TRBD1 might be the D (6 bases). The CDR3 sequence is 12 residues long. Germline assignment: CDR1 MNHEY and CDR2 SVGAGI. Trimming cost V 6 bases and J 8 bases, with 13 bases left between them. The CDR3 sequence is CASSKGHLGYTF. The CDR3 nucleotides are TGTGCCAGCAGCAAGGGACACCTAGGCTACACCTTC.

This clone is a singleton in its sample. The chain combines TRBV19 with TRBJ1-2; no clear D. From germline, CDR1 is LNHDA and CDR2 SQIVND (reference sequence). This CDR3 spans 14 amino acids. Trimming pared 6 bases from V and 3 bases from J, leaving 14 bases between. The chain's CDR3 is CASRSVGAHYGYTF. DNA of the CDR3: TGTGCCAGTAGAAGTGTGGGAGCCCACTATGGCTACACCTTC.

The rearrangement joins TRBV5-1 to TRBJ1-5; D gene ambiguous. Germline lookup yields CDR1 SGHRS and CDR2 YFSETQ. The CDR3 is made up of 15 amino acids. V dropped 1 base and J dropped 0 bases, with 8 bases sitting between them. The CDR3 loop is CASSLWGNSNQPQHF. In DNA form, the CDR3 reads TGCGCCAGCAGCTTGTGGGGAAATAGCAATCAGCCCCAGCATTTT.

V is TRBV6-2 or TRBV6-3 and J is TRBJ1-2; 7 bases align to TRBD1. V trimming: 4 bases; J trimming: 4 bases; junction bases outside the gene matches: 9. The CDR3 length is 15 residues. Germline V CDR1 and CDR2: MNHEY, SVGEGT. The CDR3 bases are TGTGCCAGCAGTTCCACAGGGGCCGCACTCTATGGCTACACCTTC. Amino acids: CASSSTGAALYGYTF.

The V call is TRBV19, the J call TRBJ2-5; TRBD1 might be the D (5 bases). V dropped 0 bases and J dropped 5 bases, with 16 bases sitting between them. CDR3 length: 16 amino acids. Germline V gene data show CDR1 as LNHDA and CDR2 as SQIVND (reference sequence). The CDR3 DNA follows: TGTGCCAGTAGTATAGATTACGGCAGGGCTCGGGAGACCCAGTACTTC. Its translation: CASSIDYGRARETQYF.

The J gene is TRBJ1-2, the V gene TRBV5-6, with D possibly being TRBD1 (6 bases). Per the germline V gene, CDR1 is SGHDT and CDR2 is YYEEEE. The V end lost 3 bases, the J end lost 4 bases, and 10 bases lay between the germline ends. The CDR3 length is 13 residues. The CDR3 spells CASSWDTSYGYTF. The CDR3 nucleotides are TGTGCCAGCAGCTGGGACACAAGCTATGGCTACACCTTC.

The chain recombines TRBV12-3 or TRBV12-4 with TRBJ2-3, with 9 bases lining up with TRBD2. With 7 bases clipped from V and 2 bases from J, the junction kept 1 base outside the gene matches. The CDR3 is 13 amino acids. As DNA, the CDR3 is TGTGCCAGCAAGCGGGGGGCCACAGATACGCAGTATTTT. Translating it yields CASKRGATDTQYF.

The chain employs TRBV6-5 and TRBJ2-1; tentative D call: TRBD2 (6 bases). V lost 0 bases and J 7 bases, leaving 10 bases between the germline ends. CDR1 is MNHEY and CDR2 is SVGAGI in the germline V gene. CDR3 length equals 14 residues. CDR3 nucleotide sequence: TGTGCCAGCAGTTACTCGTCCGGGAGTAATGAGCAGTTCTTC. Encoded protein: CASSYSSGSNEQFF.

With regard to this clone: No DNA is shown, since the ends of the CDR3 on it are uncertain; the CDR3 is the one TCRdb lists. The chain uses TRBV12-1 and TRBJ2-3; TRBD2 was called by the table and not checked on the DNA. TRBV12-1 is listed as a pseudogene. The CDR3 has 22 amino acids, counting both end residues. The CDR3 sequence is CASSLAPAGTVASGTRTDTQYF.

The chain joins TRBV5-5 to TRBJ2-3; no clear D. The germline gives CDR1 SGHKS, CDR2 YYEKEE (reference sequence). The V gene lost 0 bases and the J gene lost 5 bases, with 1 base spanning the gap. The CDR3 consists of 11 residues. The CDR3, as DNA: TGTGCCAGCAGCTTGGGAGATACGCAGTATTTT. As protein: CASSLGDTQYF. Together with reference TRBV5-5 and TRBJ2-3, the CDR3 gives the full variable domain: DAGVTQSPTHLIKTRGQQVTLRCSPISGHKSVSWYQQVLGQGPQFIFQYYEKEERGRGNFPDRFSARQFPNYSSELNVNALLLGDSALYLCASSLGDTQYFGPGTRLTVL.

The rearrangement uses TRBV7-9 and TRBJ2-7, with D perhaps TRBD1 or TRBD2 (5 bases each). The germline CDR1 and CDR2 sequences are SEHNR and FQNEAQ (reference sequence). This CDR3 comprises 14 residues. V lost 5 bases and J 7 bases, leaving 18 bases between the germline ends. The CDR3 nucleotides are TGTGCCAGCAGCCCCCGGGACCGCCGGCTGGAGCAGTACTTC. It translates to CASSPRDRRLEQYF. Supplemented by reference TRBV7-9 and TRBJ2-7, the full variable domain reads DTGVSQNPRHKITKRGQNVTFRCDPISEHNRLYWYRQTLGQGPEFLTYFQNEAQLEKSRLLSDRFSAERPKGSFSTLEIQRTEQGDSAMYLCASSPRDRRLEQYFGPGTRLTVT.

The gene calls are TRBV5-1 and TRBJ1-3, with 10 bases matching TRBD1. CDR3 length: 16 amino acids. Per germline, CDR1 SGHRS and CDR2 YFSETQ. The ends lost 4 bases at V and 4 bases at J; junction bases unmatched: 8. Written as DNA, the CDR3 is TGCGCCAGCAGCCCCGACAGGGGGCTAGGAGGAAACACCATATATTTT. It codes for CASSPDRGLGGNTIYF.

The rearrangement uses TRBV19 and TRBJ1-6, with 10 positions matching TRBD1. CDR1 is LNHDA and CDR2 is SQIVND in the germline V gene (reference sequence). This CDR3 is 16 amino acids long. After removal of 7 bases from V and 9 bases from J, the junction contained 12 bases not matched to a gene. The CDR3 region is CASNADRGSLSSPLHF. The CDR3 DNA sequence: TGTGCCAGTAACGCGGACAGGGGGTCCCTTTCTTCACCCCTCCACTTT.

This chain connects TRBV30 to TRBJ1-5; unclear D gene. Germline CDR1 is GTSNPN and CDR2 is SVGIG (reference sequence). CDR3 length: 14 residues. V was clipped by 2 bases and J by 5 bases, with 13 bases between them. CDR3 region: CAWSPDFNDQPQHF. DNA for the CDR3: TGTGCCTGGAGTCCGGACTTTAATGATCAGCCCCAGCATTTT.

This chain uses TRBV29-1 with TRBJ1-2, with D tentatively TRBD1 (6 bases). The CDR3 contains 13 residues. The ends were cut back, 7 bases at V and 7 bases at J, with 19 bases in the middle. Germline V CDR1 and CDR2: SQVTM, ANQGSEA. CDR3 in amino acids: CSADWEGEVGYTF. DNA for the CDR3: TGCAGCGCCGACTGGGAGGGGGAAGTTGGCTACACCTTC.

The chain uses TRBV9 and TRBJ2-3; TRBD1 aligns across 8 bases. With 4 bases clipped from V and 2 bases from J, the junction kept 9 bases outside the gene matches. Per the germline V gene, CDR1 is SGDLS and CDR2 is YYNGEE. This CDR3 spans 16 amino acids. The CDR3 spells CASSPVGTGPTDTQYF. The CDR3 DNA sequence: TGTGCCAGCAGCCCGGTGGGGACAGGACCCACAGATACGCAGTATTTT. The variable domain in full, with the rest retrieved from reference TRBV9 and TRBJ2-3, is DSGVTQTPKHLITATGQRVTLRCSPRSGDLSVYWYQQSLDQGLQFLIQYYNGEERAKGNILERFSAQQFPDLHSELNLSSLELGDSALYFCASSPVGTGPTDTQYFGPGTRLTVL.

The chain is built from TRBV18 and TRBJ1-5; D not resolved. Trimming took off 3 bases at V and 0 bases at J, with 15 bases between the two ends. Germline lookup yields CDR1 KGHSH and CDR2 LQKENI. The CDR3 loop spans 17 amino acids. The DNA of the CDR3 is TGTGCCAGCTCACCTCCAACCGGGTCCTCTAGCAATCAGCCCCAGCATTTT. Amino acids: CASSPPTGSSSNQPQHF.

The V call is TRBV29-1, the J call TRBJ2-2; 8 nucleotides agree with TRBD1. This CDR3 is built from 14 residues. V lost 6 bases and J lost 3; bases outside the gene matches: 6. The germline V gene encodes CDR1 SQVTM and CDR2 ANQGSEA. This CDR3 is CSVSGQGYTGELFF. CDR3 coding DNA: TGCAGCGTCTCCGGACAGGGATACACCGGGGAGCTGTTTTTT.

The genes are TRBV3-1 (or the pseudogene TRBV3-2) and TRBJ2-3, with D perhaps given as TRBD1 or TRBD2 (6 bases each). The CDR3 is made up of 14 amino acids. With 8 bases removed from V and 0 bases from J, the gap between germline ends came to 12 bases. Germline V CDR1 and CDR2: LGHDT, YNNKEL (reference sequence). CDR3 protein: CASAPGASTDTQYF. CDR3 nucleotide sequence: TGTGCCAGCGCGCCGGGGGCCAGCACAGATACGCAGTATTTT.

This chain uses TRBV9 with TRBJ1-2, with 8 nucleotides matching TRBD1. Germline CDR1 and CDR2: SGDLS and YYNGEE. The CDR3 consists of 15 residues. The junction had 5 bases not matched to a gene; V was cut back by 4 bases and J by 0 bases. This CDR3 is CASSPQGDANYGYTF. CDR3 sequence (DNA): TGTGCCAGCAGCCCACAGGGGGACGCTAACTATGGCTACACCTTC.

V and J are TRBV7-9 and TRBJ1-2, with 7 positions matching TRBD1. This CDR3 region has 16 residues. Germline V lookup: CDR1 SEHNR, CDR2 FQNEAQ (reference sequence). Trimming removed 3 bases from V and 4 bases from J; junction bases left unmatched: 11. This CDR3 is CASSFLRQGRVYGYTF. The CDR3 DNA reads TGTGCCAGCAGCTTTCTACGACAGGGAAGGGTCTATGGCTACACCTTC. Complete variable domain (other parts from reference TRBV7-9 and TRBJ1-2): DTGVSQNPRHKITKRGQNVTFRCDPISEHNRLYWYRQTLGQGPEFLTYFQNEAQLEKSRLLSDRFSAERPKGSFSTLEIQRTEQGDSAMYLCASSFLRQGRVYGYTFGSGTRLTVV.

This chain joins TRBV28 and TRBJ2-2; 14 bases are shared with TRBD2. From germline, CDR1 is MDHEN and CDR2 SYDVKM. The CDR3 runs 20 residues. The ends lost 6 bases at V and 1 base at J; junction bases unmatched: 13. For the CDR3, the DNA is TGTGCCAGCAGCCCTTCAATTGGGACTAGCGGGAGTCGGAACACCGGGGAGCTGTTTTTT. It is translated as CASSPSIGTSGSRNTGELFF. Filled out from reference TRBV28 and TRBJ2-2, the complete variable domain reads DVKVTQSSRYLVKRTGEKVFLECVQDMDHENMFWYRQDPGLGLRLIYFSYDVKMKEKGDIPEGYSVSREKKERFSLILESASTNQTSMYLCASSPSIGTSGSRNTGELFFGEGSRLTVL.